The source of this T cell receptor beta chain is a study of OX40 agonist ivuxolimab in advanced cancers. Study findings and constraints: Normalized T-cell clonal expansion was also low in some nonresponders.

A remark on this clone: Its cognate antigen is unknown.

This CDR3 has 16 residues. Germline V lookup: CDR1 LGHNA, CDR2 YNFKEQ. J gave up 5 bases and V 5 bases, and 12 bases lay outside the gene matches. The data were produced by immunoSEQ multiplex PCR, yet TCRdb's version contains in-frame clones alone and is incomplete. The table shows approximately 89,000 clones, with roughly 90% occurring only once. The genes are TRBV4-2 and TRBJ2-5, with TRBD2 matching over 9 bases. The clonotype was recovered from an adult with an advanced solid tumor such as melanoma, head and neck, liver or kidney cancer. Sample: CD4+ or CD8+ T cells sorted from blood, taken in a trial of the OX40 agonist ivuxolimab. CDR3 in DNA: TGTGCCAGCAGCAACCAAGGGCGGGAGGGCCTTGAGACCCAGTACTTC. Protein: CASSNQGREGLETQYF.